Each of the 26 T cell receptor beta chains below was sequenced from the same sample in a study of identical twins. TCRdb analysed the 5' RACE reads with MiXCR anew, one entry per CDR3 protein. The sample has 1.5 million to 2 million distinct CDR3 sequences; about 31% are singletons. Sequenced sample: cord blood. Every receptor here comes from a newborn girl in good health.

The gene calls are TRBV6-6 and TRBJ2-7, with a possible D match to TRBD2 (7 bases). Trimming took 0 bases from V and 5 from J, leaving 11 bases between them. The CDR3 is 14 residues long. Germline V lookup: CDR1 MNHNY, CDR2 SVGAGI (reference sequence). CDR3 DNA sequence: TGTGCCAGCAGTTACTCGGGGGGGCCGGACGAGCAGTACTTC. It yields the protein CASSYSGGPDEQYF.

This clonotype was observed a handful of times. The chain employs TRBV20-1 and TRBJ2-1; 10 nucleotides match TRBD2. The DNA end is a closer match to TRBJ2-7, so the J assignment may be wrong. The germline V gene encodes CDR1 DFQATT and CDR2 SNEGSKA (reference sequence). This CDR3 has 18 residues. In DNA, the CDR3 is TGCAGTGCTAGAGCCAAGGTAGCGGGAGGCCCCTCCTACAATGAGCAGTACTTC. It encodes CSARAKVAGGPSYNEQYF.

At least ten counts were recorded for this clonotype. The chain joins TRBV28 to TRBJ2-5; TRBD1 matches at 7 bases. The V and J ends lost 5 bases and 5 bases, in that order; junction bases with no gene match: 2. Per germline, CDR1 MDHEN and CDR2 SYDVKM. The CDR3 has 12 residues. The CDR3 loop is CASSTGVETQYF. CDR3 sequence (DNA): TGTGCCAGCAGTACAGGGGTGGAGACCCAGTACTTC.

The rearrangement joins TRBV2 to TRBJ2-3, with D maybe TRBD2 (5 bases). CDR1 and CDR2 (germline): SNHLY, FYNNEI. The CDR3 totals 16 residues. V dropped 2 bases and J dropped 3 bases, with 15 bases sitting between them. The CDR3 loop reads CASSETAGRGTDTQYF. In DNA, the CDR3 is TGTGCCAGCAGTGAAACGGCGGGTCGAGGTACAGATACGCAGTATTTT.

In its sample, this clonotype was seen a few times. The rearrangement uses TRBV25-1 and TRBJ2-7; 7 bases agree with TRBD2. The germline CDR1 and CDR2 sequences are MGHDK and SYGVNS. This CDR3 has 13 amino acids. Trimming removed 7 bases from V and 7 bases from J; junction bases left unmatched: 10. CDR3 protein: CASNLAGDNEQYF. The CDR3 coding sequence is TGTGCCAGCAATTTAGCGGGCGACAATGAGCAGTACTTC.

This chain joins TRBV24-1 and TRBJ2-3; 15 nucleotides align to TRBD2. The CDR3 has 17 residues. Germline CDR1 reads KGHDR; CDR2 reads SFDVKD. Trimming removed 3 bases from V and 4 bases from J; junction bases left unmatched: 4. CDR3: CATSDTGLAGGADTQYF. The DNA of the CDR3 is TGTGCCACCAGTGATACGGGACTAGCGGGAGGTGCAGATACGCAGTATTTT.

This clonotype was seen repeatedly, ten times or more. CDR3 nucleotide sequence: TGCGCCAGCAGCTCGGACAGAAATGAGCAGTTCTTC. This encodes CASSSDRNEQFF. The chain couples TRBV5-1 to TRBJ2-1; perhaps TRBD1 as D (6 bases). This CDR3 has 12 amino acids. Germline CDR1 and CDR2: SGHRS and YFSETQ. Trimming took 3 bases from V and 7 from J, leaving 8 bases between them.

The V gene is TRBV29-1, the J gene TRBJ2-2, with D possibly being TRBD1 (6 bases). Germline V gene data show CDR1 as SQVTM and CDR2 as ANQGSEA. The CDR3 has 14 residues. V lost 5 bases to trimming and J lost 0 bases, with 10 bases between them. The CDR3 loop reads CSVLRTANTGELFF. In nucleotides, the CDR3 is TGCAGCGTTCTAAGGACAGCGAACACCGGGGAGCTGTTTTTT.

The sample holds a few counts of this clonotype. The genes are TRBV29-1 and TRBJ1-2; D is ambiguous. This CDR3 spans 11 amino acids. Germline V gene lookup returns CDR1 SQVTM and CDR2 ANQGSEA. Trimming left V 4 bases short and J 8 bases short, with 11 bases between. The CDR3, as DNA: TGCAGCGTTGTAGGAGGGTGGGGCTACACCTTC. Protein product: CSVVGGWGYTF.

DNA of the CDR3: TGTGCCAGCAGCCAAGAAGTGGGTCGGCCCCAGCATTTT. Its translation: CASSQEVGRPQHF. The chain is built from TRBV4-2 and TRBJ1-5, with no clear D. In germline, CDR1 is LGHNA, CDR2 YNFKEQ. The CDR3 spans 13 residues. Trimming pared 0 bases from V and 9 bases from J, leaving 9 bases between.

The chain uses TRBV27 and TRBJ2-1; 10 nucleotides agree with TRBD2. This CDR3 has 18 residues. V gave up 3 bases and J gave up 1 base; unmatched junction bases: 9. CDR1 MNHEY and CDR2 SMNVEV come from the germline V gene (reference sequence). The CDR3 here is CASSFSSSGSYSYNEQFF. CDR3 DNA sequence: TGTGCCAGCAGTTTCTCATCTAGCGGGAGTTATTCCTACAATGAGCAGTTCTTC.

The J gene is TRBJ1-4, the V gene TRBV25-1, with 8 bases lining up with TRBD1. Looked up from germline, CDR1 is MGHDK and CDR2 is SYGVNS. J gave up 8 bases and V 1 base, and 6 bases lay outside the gene matches. This CDR3 spans 15 amino acids. The CDR3 loop reads CASSEFPTGEEKLFF. The CDR3 DNA reads as TGTGCCAGCAGTGAATTCCCGACAGGGGAGGAAAAACTGTTTTTT.

This clonotype has only a few counts. V and J are TRBV5-1 and TRBJ2-5; 11 bases match TRBD2. This CDR3 is 16 amino acids long. After removal of 1 base from V and 5 bases from J, the junction contained 7 bases not matched to a gene. Germline-derived CDR1 and CDR2 are SGHRS and YFSETQ. CDR3 nucleotides: TGCGCCAGCAGCTTGACTAGCGGGAGTCAATTTGAGACCCAGTACTTC. Translated: CASSLTSGSQFETQYF. Based on the CDR3 plus reference TRBV5-1 and TRBJ2-5, the full variable domain is KAGVTQTPRYLIKTRGQQVTLSCSPISGHRSVSWYQQTPGQGLQFLFEYFSETQRNKGNFPGRFSGRQFSNSRSEMNVSTLELGDSALYLCASSLTSGSQFETQYFGPGTRLLVL.

Concerning this clonotype itself: This could be a read error, since a much larger clone is one nucleotide away. The gene calls are TRBV4-1 and TRBJ1-2, with D maybe TRBD1 (6 bases). Germline V CDR1 and CDR2: MGHRA, YSYEKL. The CDR3 is 16 residues long. CDR3 residues: CAGSFRLEQGPYGYTF. The CDR3 DNA sequence: TGCGCCGGCAGCTTCAGATTGGAACAGGGACCCTATGGCTACACCTTC.

This clonotype turned up a few times. This chain joins TRBV5-1 and TRBJ1-6; D remains ambiguous. CDR1 is SGHRS, CDR2 YFSETQ, per germline. The length of the CDR3 is 15 residues. Deletions cut 2 bases from V and 0 bases from J, with 6 bases between. CDR3 nucleotides: TGCGCCAGCAGCTTAGCAGTCTCCTATAATTCACCCCTCCACTTT. It encodes CASSLAVSYNSPLHF.

The chain links TRBV5-8 to TRBJ1-5; D gene unclear. The CDR3 extends over 13 amino acids. V lost 1 base and J lost 10, with 12 bases in between. Germline V CDR1 and CDR2: SGHTS, YDEGEE. The CDR3 coding sequence is TGTGCCAGCAGCTTGACATCTGGAGGCCCCCAGCATTTT. It codes for CASSLTSGGPQHF.

V is TRBV3-1 and J is TRBJ2-3, with D perhaps given as TRBD1 or TRBD2 (5 bases each). V lost 6 bases and J lost 0, with 16 bases in between. This CDR3 has 16 residues. Germline assignment: CDR1 LGHDT and CDR2 YNNKEL (reference sequence). The CDR3 here is CASSQSIGASTDTQYF. The CDR3 bases are TGTGCCAGCAGTCAGAGCATCGGGGCGAGCACAGATACGCAGTATTTT.

V and J are TRBV7-9 and TRBJ1-5; the D gene is possibly TRBD1 (5 bases). Germline CDR1 reads SEHNR; CDR2 reads FQNEAQ (reference sequence). Trimming removed 2 bases at V and 9 bases at J, with 11 bases between. The CDR3 is 13 amino acids. CDR3 in amino acids: CASSLLEGRPQHF. Here the CDR3 DNA reads TGTGCCAGCAGCTTATTGGAGGGACGGCCCCAGCATTTT.

This clonotype was detected ten times or more. The chain uses TRBV12-3 or TRBV12-4 and TRBJ2-7; D is undetermined. Trimming cost V 3 bases and J 4 bases, with 10 bases left between them. The length of the CDR3 is 13 residues. CDR3 nucleotide sequence: TGTGCCAGCAGTTTTGGGCAGCCTTACGAGCAGTACTTC. Protein: CASSFGQPYEQYF.

V and J are TRBV20-1 and TRBJ2-7, with 8 bases that match TRBD1. The J segment lost 4 bases and the V segment lost 1 base, leaving 3 bases of the junction unmatched. In germline, CDR1 is DFQATT, CDR2 SNEGSKA (reference sequence). The CDR3 totals 13 residues. The CDR3 bases are TGCAGTGCTAGAGTCAGGGACAGGTACGAGCAGTACTTC. Protein product: CSARVRDRYEQYF.

A few counts support this clonotype. The chain has TRBV6-1 and TRBJ1-5; TRBD1 might be the D (5 bases). V dropped 8 bases and J dropped 2 bases, with 16 bases sitting between them. The CDR3 length is 15 residues. CDR1 MNHNS and CDR2 SASEGT come from the germline V gene. Here the CDR3 DNA reads TGTGCCAGCGCACTTGGAGGGACCGGCAATCAGCCCCAGCATTTT. Translated: CASALGGTGNQPQHF.

This clonotype has just a few counts. The gene calls are TRBV7-9 and TRBJ2-1; 9 nucleotides agree with TRBD2. This CDR3 contains 15 residues. Germline V gene sequence: CDR1 SEHNR, CDR2 FQNEAQ (reference sequence). V trimming: 1 base; J trimming: 6 bases; junction bases outside the gene matches: 4. CDR3 sequence (DNA): TGTGCCAGCAGCTTAGGGACTAGCGTGATCAATGAGCAGTTCTTC. Translated: CASSLGTSVINEQFF.

The chain employs TRBV15 and TRBJ2-3; tentatively, D is TRBD2 (6 bases). CDR1 and CDR2 (germline): LNHNV, YYDKDF (reference sequence). The CDR3 runs to 14 residues. Trimming took off 5 bases at V and 8 bases at J, with 17 bases between the two ends. The CDR3 loop is CATSEARDFFTQYF. The CDR3 DNA follows: TGTGCCACCAGCGAGGCCCGGGACTTTTTTACGCAGTATTTT.

This clonotype was counted a few times. The chain uses TRBV10-3 and TRBJ2-1; D perhaps matches TRBD2 (6 bases). V lost 0 bases to trimming and J lost 6 bases, with 15 bases between them. CDR1 and CDR2 from the germline V gene are ENHRY and SYGVKD. The CDR3 loop spans 16 amino acids. CDR3 region: CAISESGGGRANEQFF. The CDR3 DNA reads as TGTGCCATCAGTGAGTCGGGGGGAGGAAGGGCCAATGAGCAGTTCTTC.

This chain uses TRBV3-1 with TRBJ2-4; the match to TRBD1 covers 8 bases. The ends lost 0 bases at V and 1 base at J; junction bases unmatched: 8. The germline CDR1 and CDR2 sequences are LGHDT and YNNKEL (reference sequence). The CDR3 totals 18 residues. The CDR3 region is CASSQDLGQGFAKNIQYF. For the CDR3, the DNA is TGTGCCAGCAGCCAAGATCTCGGACAGGGTTTCGCCAAAAACATTCAGTACTTC.

V and J are TRBV28 and TRBJ2-1; 11 nucleotides match TRBD2. CDR1 is MDHEN and CDR2 is SYDVKM in the germline V gene. The CDR3 loop spans 20 amino acids. The V gene end was trimmed by 2 bases and the J gene end by 0 bases; junction bases not matched to a gene: 12. CDR3 nucleotide sequence: TGTGCCAGCAGTTTACATCTTGCTAGCGGGAGGAGGAGCTCCTACAATGAGCAGTTCTTC. Translated: CASSLHLASGRRSSYNEQFF.